Listed below are T cell receptor beta chains from one sample, sequenced in a study of blood T cell repertoires in COVID-19. Measured with immunoSEQ multiplex PCR; TCRdb has only the in-frame clones, and not every one. The repertoire holds some 200,000 clones, approximately 80% seen once, with 6.5% to 9% in the top ten. The sequencing input was PBMCs or T cells enriched from blood (not recorded which). The receptor source for this set is a woman aged 35 to 49 with acute COVID-19. Each CDR3 is given with its conserved first and last residue. Each record gives: CDR3 DNA, CDR3 protein, D gene, J gene, V gene, clone size. The D gene is left open where the match is weak. A clone size is listed for some rows: how often the clone was seen (once, few, many), or a class if it is expanded.

cdr3_nt: TGCGCCAGCACCTCGGGACAGGGCGATTCACCCCTCCACTTT; cdr3_aa: CASTSGQGDSPLHF; d_call: TRBD1; j_call: TRBJ1-6; v_call: TRBV10-1; clone_size: NA
cdr3_nt: TGCAGCGTTGAACCAGCGGGGTTCCAAGAGACCCAGTACTTC; cdr3_aa: CSVEPAGFQETQYF; d_call: TRBD2; j_call: TRBJ2-5; v_call: TRBV29-1; clone_size: few
cdr3_nt: TGTGCCAGCAGTAAAAACCCAAGGGCCGGGGGGAACACTGAAGCTTTCTTT; cdr3_aa: CASSKNPRAGGNTEAFF; d_call: NA; j_call: TRBJ1-1; v_call: TRBV5-4; clone_size: NA
cdr3_nt: TGTGCCAGCAGTCTAGGGACTCCAACCTACGAGCAGTACTTC; cdr3_aa: CASSLGTPTYEQYF; d_call: NA; j_call: TRBJ2-7; v_call: TRBV5-6; clone_size: NA
cdr3_nt: TGTGCCAGCAGTTACTCGGCAGGGAGGGCTGAAGCTTTCTTT; cdr3_aa: CASSYSAGRAEAFF; d_call: NA; j_call: TRBJ1-1; v_call: TRBV6-5; clone_size: NA
cdr3_nt: TGTGCCAGCAGTGAAGATAGCAGGGGTGTTACTTATGGCTACACCTTC; cdr3_aa: CASSEDSRGVTYGYTF; d_call: NA; j_call: TRBJ1-2; v_call: TRBV2; clone_size: few
cdr3_nt: TGTGCCAGCAGTGAAGAAGAGGTCGGGGGCACAGATACGCAGTATTTT; cdr3_aa: CASSEEEVGGTDTQYF; d_call: NA; j_call: TRBJ2-3; v_call: TRBV25-1; clone_size: NA
cdr3_nt: TGTGCCATCTCCTTAGACTCCTACAATGAGCAGTTCTTC; cdr3_aa: CAISLDSYNEQFF; d_call: NA; j_call: TRBJ2-1; v_call: TRBV10-3; clone_size: NA
cdr3_nt: TGCAGCGCCCGGACAGGGAGATACGAGCAGTACTTC; cdr3_aa: CSARTGRYEQYF; d_call: TRBD1; j_call: TRBJ2-7; v_call: TRBV29-1; clone_size: NA
cdr3_nt: TGCGCCAGCAGCTCTACACAGGGGGCAAGGTACACTGAAGCTTTCTTT; cdr3_aa: CASSSTQGARYTEAFF; d_call: TRBD1; j_call: TRBJ1-1; v_call: TRBV5-1; clone_size: NA
cdr3_nt: TGCAGTGCTAGCGGAGAGACCCAGTACTTC; cdr3_aa: CSASGETQYF; d_call: NA; j_call: TRBJ2-5; v_call: TRBV20-1; clone_size: few
cdr3_nt: TGTGCCAGCAGGACCCTGACAGGCCCCTACGAGCAGTACTTC; cdr3_aa: CASRTLTGPYEQYF; d_call: NA; j_call: TRBJ2-7; v_call: TRBV27; clone_size: once
cdr3_nt: TGTGCCACGAACCTACCGGGACAGAGTTCCAACTATGGCTACACCTTC; cdr3_aa: CATNLPGQSSNYGYTF; d_call: TRBD1; j_call: TRBJ1-2; v_call: TRBV19; clone_size: NA
cdr3_nt: TGTGCCAGCAGCTTGGCAGGGGAGGCCAAAAACATTCAGTACTTC; cdr3_aa: CASSLAGEAKNIQYF; d_call: NA; j_call: TRBJ2-4; v_call: TRBV5-4; clone_size: NA
cdr3_nt: TGTGCCAGTCAAATGATCGGGACAGGGGTAGGCGAGCAGTACTTC; cdr3_aa: CASQMIGTGVGEQYF; d_call: TRBD1; j_call: TRBJ2-7; v_call: TRBV5-5; clone_size: NA
cdr3_nt: TGTGCCACCAGTGAAACTAGCGGAAGCTCCTACGAGCAGTACTTC; cdr3_aa: CATSETSGSSYEQYF; d_call: TRBD2; j_call: TRBJ2-7; v_call: TRBV24-1; clone_size: NA
cdr3_nt: TGTGCCAGCAGTATAGGACAGGGGGCAACTAATGAAAAACTGTTTTTT; cdr3_aa: CASSIGQGATNEKLFF; d_call: TRBD1; j_call: TRBJ1-4; v_call: TRBV28; clone_size: NA
cdr3_nt: TGTGCCAGCAGCTTCCTACACGGGGGGCGGCTGGATGGCTACACCTTC; cdr3_aa: CASSFLHGGRLDGYTF; d_call: NA; j_call: TRBJ1-2; v_call: TRBV7-8; clone_size: NA
cdr3_nt: TGTGCCAGCAGCCCTCGAGAGCGCCAGTTCTTC; cdr3_aa: CASSPRERQFF; d_call: NA; j_call: TRBJ2-1; v_call: TRBV12-3/TRBV12-4; clone_size: NA
cdr3_nt: TGTGCCTGGAGCCCCGGGACAGTTGGCTACACCTTC; cdr3_aa: CAWSPGTVGYTF; d_call: TRBD1; j_call: TRBJ1-2; v_call: TRBV30; clone_size: NA
cdr3_nt: TGTGCCAGCAGCGAAGAGGAGAATGAAAAACTGTTTTTT; cdr3_aa: CASSEEENEKLFF; d_call: NA; j_call: TRBJ1-4; v_call: TRBV4-2; clone_size: NA
cdr3_nt: TGTGCCAGCAGTCGACAGAGGACAGTGAACACTGAAGCTTTCTTT; cdr3_aa: CASSRQRTVNTEAFF; d_call: NA; j_call: TRBJ1-1; v_call: TRBV6-5; clone_size: NA
cdr3_nt: TGTGCCAGCATCATAAGGCCTGGACAGGTGAACACTGAAGCTTTCTTT; cdr3_aa: CASIIRPGQVNTEAFF; d_call: TRBD1; j_call: TRBJ1-1; v_call: TRBV27; clone_size: NA
cdr3_nt: TGTGCCAGCAGTGAGAGACAGGGGGCTCGCGAGCAGTACTTC; cdr3_aa: CASSERQGAREQYF; d_call: TRBD1; j_call: TRBJ2-7; v_call: TRBV6-1; clone_size: NA
cdr3_nt: TGCAGCGCCAGCGGGAGAAACGAGCAGTACTTC; cdr3_aa: CSASGRNEQYF; d_call: TRBD2; j_call: TRBJ2-7; v_call: TRBV29-1; clone_size: NA
cdr3_nt: TGCGCCAGCAGCCAAGATCAAGGGGCAGGGGAAGGCTACACCTTC; cdr3_aa: CASSQDQGAGEGYTF; d_call: NA; j_call: TRBJ1-2; v_call: TRBV4-3; clone_size: NA
cdr3_nt: TGTGCCAGCAGCTTGGGGGTGACAAGCCAAGAGACCCAGTACTTC; cdr3_aa: CASSLGVTSQETQYF; d_call: NA; j_call: TRBJ2-5; v_call: TRBV5-4; clone_size: NA
cdr3_nt: TGTGCCAGCAGCGAGTCAGGGTCCCTCTACGAGCAGTACTTC; cdr3_aa: CASSESGSLYEQYF; d_call: NA; j_call: TRBJ2-7; v_call: TRBV6-2/TRBV6-3; clone_size: NA
cdr3_nt: TGTGCCACAGGGCACCCACAATCGGATTCACCCCTCCACTTT; cdr3_aa: CATGHPQSDSPLHF; d_call: NA; j_call: TRBJ1-6; v_call: TRBV10-3; clone_size: NA
cdr3_nt: TGTGCCACCAGCAGAGATCAAGGGGTAGTGAGTTACGAGCAGTACTTC; cdr3_aa: CATSRDQGVVSYEQYF; d_call: NA; j_call: TRBJ2-7; v_call: TRBV15; clone_size: many
cdr3_nt: TGTGCCAGCAGCCAGGGGGGGGGCTGCGGGACTGAAGCTTTCTTT; cdr3_aa: CASSQGGGCGTEAFF; d_call: NA; j_call: TRBJ1-1; v_call: TRBV3-1/TRBV3-2; clone_size: NA
cdr3_nt: TGTGCCAGCAGCCCCTCCGGACAGGGCAACTATGGCTACACCTTC; cdr3_aa: CASSPSGQGNYGYTF; d_call: TRBD1; j_call: TRBJ1-2; v_call: TRBV7-9; clone_size: NA
cdr3_nt: TGTGCCAGCTTTACCGGGACAGGGAGGAAGTACTTC; cdr3_aa: CASFTGTGRKYF; d_call: TRBD1; j_call: TRBJ2-7; v_call: TRBV28; clone_size: NA
cdr3_nt: TGTGCCAGCAGTTTAGGGGCCAGGAGGGGTCAGCCCCAGCATTTT; cdr3_aa: CASSLGARRGQPQHF; d_call: NA; j_call: TRBJ1-5; v_call: TRBV27; clone_size: NA
cdr3_nt: TGTGCCAGCAGTCTCTTCACACAGGGGACCTATGGCTACACCTTC; cdr3_aa: CASSLFTQGTYGYTF; d_call: TRBD1; j_call: TRBJ1-2; v_call: TRBV27; clone_size: NA
cdr3_nt: TGTGCCAGCAGCTTGAAGGCAGGGGAAAATGCTGAAGCTTTCTTT; cdr3_aa: CASSLKAGENAEAFF; d_call: NA; j_call: TRBJ1-1; v_call: TRBV5-4; clone_size: few
cdr3_nt: TGTGCCAGCAGCTCCTATAGGGACAGCTCTGGAAACACCATATATTTT; cdr3_aa: CASSSYRDSSGNTIYF; d_call: TRBD1; j_call: TRBJ1-3; v_call: TRBV7-6; clone_size: NA
cdr3_nt: TGTGCCTGTAGCGCGAACTACGAGCAGTACTTC; cdr3_aa: CACSANYEQYF; d_call: NA; j_call: TRBJ2-7; v_call: TRBV30; clone_size: few
cdr3_nt: TGTGCCAGTAGTGCAGGGACACCACGGAGCAATCAGCCCCAGCATTTT; cdr3_aa: CASSAGTPRSNQPQHF; d_call: NA; j_call: TRBJ1-5; v_call: TRBV19; clone_size: NA
cdr3_nt: TGTGCCACCAGCAAGAAACAGGGACCTAACACCGGGGAGCTGTTTTTT; cdr3_aa: CATSKKQGPNTGELFF; d_call: NA; j_call: TRBJ2-2; v_call: TRBV9; clone_size: NA
cdr3_nt: TGCGCCAGCAGCTTGTGGACTGACACTGAAGCTTTCTTT; cdr3_aa: CASSLWTDTEAFF; d_call: NA; j_call: TRBJ1-1; v_call: TRBV5-1; clone_size: NA
cdr3_nt: TGTGCCAGCAGCCACCGGGGGGCGACTGAAGCTTTCTTT; cdr3_aa: CASSHRGATEAFF; d_call: NA; j_call: TRBJ1-1; v_call: TRBV6-5; clone_size: NA
cdr3_nt: TGCGCCAGCAGCTTGGTTCCCCCAGGGACATCTGGAAACACCATATATTTT; cdr3_aa: CASSLVPPGTSGNTIYF; d_call: NA; j_call: TRBJ1-3; v_call: TRBV5-1; clone_size: NA
cdr3_nt: TGTGCCAGCAGCCGAGACAGGGGCTACAATGAGCAGTTCTTC; cdr3_aa: CASSRDRGYNEQFF; d_call: TRBD1; j_call: TRBJ2-1; v_call: TRBV11-3; clone_size: once
cdr3_nt: TGTGCCACCAGCAGAGAGCGGGGTGTAGGGGGCTACACCTTC; cdr3_aa: CATSRERGVGGYTF; d_call: NA; j_call: TRBJ1-2; v_call: TRBV15; clone_size: NA
cdr3_nt: TGTGCCAGCTCACCACTGGCGGGAGCCCCGACTGAAGCTTTCTTT; cdr3_aa: CASSPLAGAPTEAFF; d_call: NA; j_call: TRBJ1-1; v_call: TRBV18; clone_size: NA
cdr3_nt: TGTGCCATTCACAGCGGGGGAAACACCCTCCACTTT; cdr3_aa: CAIHSGGNTLHF; d_call: NA; j_call: TRBJ1-6; v_call: TRBV6-5; clone_size: NA
cdr3_nt: TGTGCTAGCAGCTTTAAGCAGGCAGATACGCAGTATTTT; cdr3_aa: CASSFKQADTQYF; d_call: NA; j_call: TRBJ2-3; v_call: TRBV7-7; clone_size: NA
cdr3_nt: TGTGCCAGCAGTTTACCAGGGTATCAGCCCCAGCATTTT; cdr3_aa: CASSLPGYQPQHF; d_call: NA; j_call: TRBJ1-5; v_call: TRBV28; clone_size: NA
cdr3_nt: TGTGCCAGCTCATCGATCGGACAGGCCTACGAGCAGTACTTC; cdr3_aa: CASSSIGQAYEQYF; d_call: TRBD1; j_call: TRBJ2-7; v_call: TRBV18; clone_size: NA